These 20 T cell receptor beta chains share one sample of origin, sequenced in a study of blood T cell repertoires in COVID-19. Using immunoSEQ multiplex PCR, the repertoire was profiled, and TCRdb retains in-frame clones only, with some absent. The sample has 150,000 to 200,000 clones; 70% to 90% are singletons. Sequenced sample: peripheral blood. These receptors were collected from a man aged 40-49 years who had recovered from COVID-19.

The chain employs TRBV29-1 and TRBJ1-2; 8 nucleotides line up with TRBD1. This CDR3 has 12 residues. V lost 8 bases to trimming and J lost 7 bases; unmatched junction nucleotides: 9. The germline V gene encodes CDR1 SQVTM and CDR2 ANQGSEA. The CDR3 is CSSGQGALGYTF. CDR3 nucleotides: TGCAGCTCCGGGCAGGGGGCGCTTGGCTACACCTTC.

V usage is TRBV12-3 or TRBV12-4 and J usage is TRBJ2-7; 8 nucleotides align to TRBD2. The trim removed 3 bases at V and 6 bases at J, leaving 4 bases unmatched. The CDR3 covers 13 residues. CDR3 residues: CASSLAGGGEQYF. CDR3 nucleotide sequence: TGTGCCAGCAGTTTGGCCGGGGGGGGCGAGCAGTACTTC.

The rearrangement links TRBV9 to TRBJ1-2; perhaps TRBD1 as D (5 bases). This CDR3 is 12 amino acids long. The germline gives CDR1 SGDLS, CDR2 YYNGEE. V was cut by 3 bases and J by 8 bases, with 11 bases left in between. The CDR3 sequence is CASSEGFTGYTF. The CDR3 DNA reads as TGTGCCAGCAGCGAGGGGTTTACAGGCTACACCTTC.

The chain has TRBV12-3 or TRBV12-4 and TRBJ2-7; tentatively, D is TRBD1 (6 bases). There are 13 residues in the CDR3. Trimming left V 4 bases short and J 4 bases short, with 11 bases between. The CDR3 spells CASSSGVAYEQYF. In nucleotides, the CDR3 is TGTGCCAGCAGTTCAGGGGTGGCGTACGAGCAGTACTTC.

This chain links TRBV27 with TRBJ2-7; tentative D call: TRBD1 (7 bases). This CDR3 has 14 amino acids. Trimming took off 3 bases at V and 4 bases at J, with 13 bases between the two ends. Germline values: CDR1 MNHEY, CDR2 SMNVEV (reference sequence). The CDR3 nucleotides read TGTGCCAGCAGTTTGGGCAGGGGGGAGTACGAGCAGTACTTC. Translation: CASSLGRGEYEQYF.

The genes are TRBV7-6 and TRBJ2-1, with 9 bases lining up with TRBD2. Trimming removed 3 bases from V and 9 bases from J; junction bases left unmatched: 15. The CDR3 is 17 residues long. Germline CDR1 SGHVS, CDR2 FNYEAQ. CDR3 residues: CASSFTSARGGPGEQFF. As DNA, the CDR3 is TGTGCCAGCAGCTTCACGTCGGCGCGGGGGGGCCCGGGTGAGCAGTTCTTC.

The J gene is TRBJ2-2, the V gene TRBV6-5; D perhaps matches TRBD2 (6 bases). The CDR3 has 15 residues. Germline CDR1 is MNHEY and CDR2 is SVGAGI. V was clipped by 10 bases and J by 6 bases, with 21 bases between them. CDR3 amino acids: CATKPGTPLAGELFF. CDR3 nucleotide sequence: TGTGCCACGAAACCAGGGACTCCCTTGGCCGGGGAGCTGTTTTTT.

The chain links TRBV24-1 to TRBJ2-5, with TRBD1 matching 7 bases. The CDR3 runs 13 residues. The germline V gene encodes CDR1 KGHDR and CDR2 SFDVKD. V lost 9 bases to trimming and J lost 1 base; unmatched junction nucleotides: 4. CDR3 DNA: TGTGCCACCCAAGGGGGCACCCAAGAGACCCAGTACTTC. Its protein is CATQGGTQETQYF.

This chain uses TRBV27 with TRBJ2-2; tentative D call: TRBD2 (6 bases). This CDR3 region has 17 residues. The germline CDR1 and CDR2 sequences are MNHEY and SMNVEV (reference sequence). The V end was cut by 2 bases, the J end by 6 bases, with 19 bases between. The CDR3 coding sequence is TGTGCCAGCAGTTTACTCGCGGGACCAATTGGGGCCGGGGAGCTGTTTTTT. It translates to CASSLLAGPIGAGELFF.

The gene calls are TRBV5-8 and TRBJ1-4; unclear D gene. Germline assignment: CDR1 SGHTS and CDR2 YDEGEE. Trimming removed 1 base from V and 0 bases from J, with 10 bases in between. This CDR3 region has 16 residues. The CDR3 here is CASSLTGAATNEKLFF. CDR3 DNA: TGTGCCAGCAGCTTGACGGGTGCGGCAACTAATGAAAAACTGTTTTTT.

For the CDR3, the DNA is TGTGCCTGGAGTTTCGCAGGGTTTGAGCAGTTCTTC. Protein: CAWSFAGFEQFF. The chain carries TRBV30 and TRBJ2-1; D may be TRBD1 (5 bases). This CDR3 comprises 12 residues. V dropped 2 bases and J dropped 9 bases, with 11 bases sitting between them. Germline V gene lookup returns CDR1 GTSNPN and CDR2 SVGIG (reference sequence).

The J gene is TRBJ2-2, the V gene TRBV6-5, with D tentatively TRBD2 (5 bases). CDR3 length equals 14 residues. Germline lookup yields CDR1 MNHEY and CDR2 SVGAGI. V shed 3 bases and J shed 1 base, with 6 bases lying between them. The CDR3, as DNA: TGTGCCAGCAGTTATCGGGAGAACACCGGGGAGCTGTTTTTT. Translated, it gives CASSYRENTGELFF.

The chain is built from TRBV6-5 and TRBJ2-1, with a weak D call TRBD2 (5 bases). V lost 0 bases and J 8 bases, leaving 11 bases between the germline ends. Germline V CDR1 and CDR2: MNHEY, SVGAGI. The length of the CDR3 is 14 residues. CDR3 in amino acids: CASSYSRASDEQFF. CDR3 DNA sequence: TGTGCCAGCAGTTACTCGAGGGCCTCAGATGAGCAGTTCTTC.

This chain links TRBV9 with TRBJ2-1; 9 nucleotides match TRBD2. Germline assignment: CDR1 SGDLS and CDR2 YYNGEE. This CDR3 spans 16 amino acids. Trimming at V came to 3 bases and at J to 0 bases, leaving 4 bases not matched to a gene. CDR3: CASSAFSGGSYNEQFF. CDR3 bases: TGTGCCAGCAGCGCATTTAGCGGGGGCTCCTACAATGAGCAGTTCTTC.

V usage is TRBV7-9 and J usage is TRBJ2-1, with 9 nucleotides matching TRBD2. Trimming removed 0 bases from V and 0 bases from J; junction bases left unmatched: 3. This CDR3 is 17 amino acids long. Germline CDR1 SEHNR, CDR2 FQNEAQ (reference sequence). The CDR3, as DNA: TGTGCCAGCAGCTTAGCGGTGACTAGCGGCTCCTACAATGAGCAGTTCTTC. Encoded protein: CASSLAVTSGSYNEQFF.

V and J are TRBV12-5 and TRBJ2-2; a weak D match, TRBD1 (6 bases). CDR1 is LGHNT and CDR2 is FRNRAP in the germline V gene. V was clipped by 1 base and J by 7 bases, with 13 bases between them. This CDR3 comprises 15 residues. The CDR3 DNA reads TGTGCTAGTGGTTTGGGTTTTGGGGGCCTCGGGGAGCTGTTTTTT. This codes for CASGLGFGGLGELFF.

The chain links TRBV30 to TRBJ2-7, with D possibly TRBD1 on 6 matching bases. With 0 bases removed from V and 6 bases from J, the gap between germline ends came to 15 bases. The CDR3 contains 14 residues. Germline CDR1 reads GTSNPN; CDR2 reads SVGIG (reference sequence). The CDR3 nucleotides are TGTGCCTGGAGTGTAGTGGACAGCCTGCTCGAGCAGTACTTC. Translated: CAWSVVDSLLEQYF.

The DNA of the CDR3 is TGTGCCAGCAGCTTACCCCCCGTCCTAGTCGCAGATACGCAGTATTTT. It encodes CASSLPPVLVADTQYF. The V call is TRBV7-8, the J call TRBJ2-3; D uncertain. The CDR3 covers 16 residues. The V and J ends lost 2 bases and 4 bases respectively, with 16 bases between them. Germline CDR1 and CDR2: SGHVS and FQNEAQ. The variable domain in full, completed from reference TRBV7-8 and TRBJ2-3, reads GAGVSQSPRYKVAKRGQDVALRCDPISGHVSLFWYQQALGQGPEFLTYFQNEAQLDKSGLPSDRFFAERPEGSVSTLKIQRTQQEDSAVYLCASSLPPVLVADTQYFGPGTRLTVL.

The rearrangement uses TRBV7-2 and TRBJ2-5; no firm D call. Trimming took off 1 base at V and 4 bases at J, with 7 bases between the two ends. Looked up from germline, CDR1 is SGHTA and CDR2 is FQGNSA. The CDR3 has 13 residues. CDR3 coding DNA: TGTGCCAGCAGCTTAGGACGAGGAGAGACCCAGTACTTC. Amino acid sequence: CASSLGRGETQYF. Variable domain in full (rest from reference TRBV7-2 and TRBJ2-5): GAGVSQSPSNKVTEKGKDVELRCDPISGHTALYWYRQSLGQGLEFLIYFQGNSAPDKSGLPSDRFSAERTGGSVSTLTIQRTQQEDSAVYLCASSLGRGETQYFGPGTRLLVL.

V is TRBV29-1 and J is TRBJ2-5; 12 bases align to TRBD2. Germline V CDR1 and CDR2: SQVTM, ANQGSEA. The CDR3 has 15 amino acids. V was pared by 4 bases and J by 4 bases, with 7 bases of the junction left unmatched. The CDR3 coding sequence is TGCAGCGTTGGGTCCCGACTAGCGGGGGTAGAGACCCAGTACTTC. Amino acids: CSVGSRLAGVETQYF.